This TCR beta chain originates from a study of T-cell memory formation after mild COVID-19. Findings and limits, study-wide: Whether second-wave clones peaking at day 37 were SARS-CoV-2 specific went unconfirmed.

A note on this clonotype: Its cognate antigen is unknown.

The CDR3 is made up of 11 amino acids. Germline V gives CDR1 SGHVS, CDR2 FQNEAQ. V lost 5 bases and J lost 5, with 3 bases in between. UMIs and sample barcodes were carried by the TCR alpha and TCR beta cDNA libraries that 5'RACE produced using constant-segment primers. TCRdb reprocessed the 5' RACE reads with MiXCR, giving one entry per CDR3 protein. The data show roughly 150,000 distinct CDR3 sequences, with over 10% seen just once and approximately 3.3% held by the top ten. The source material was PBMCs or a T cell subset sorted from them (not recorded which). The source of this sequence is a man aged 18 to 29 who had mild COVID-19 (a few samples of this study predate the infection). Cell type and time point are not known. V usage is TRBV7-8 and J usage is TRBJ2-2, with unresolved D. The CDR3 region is CASSPTGELFF. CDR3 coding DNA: TGTGCCAGCAGCCCAACCGGGGAGCTGTTTTTT.